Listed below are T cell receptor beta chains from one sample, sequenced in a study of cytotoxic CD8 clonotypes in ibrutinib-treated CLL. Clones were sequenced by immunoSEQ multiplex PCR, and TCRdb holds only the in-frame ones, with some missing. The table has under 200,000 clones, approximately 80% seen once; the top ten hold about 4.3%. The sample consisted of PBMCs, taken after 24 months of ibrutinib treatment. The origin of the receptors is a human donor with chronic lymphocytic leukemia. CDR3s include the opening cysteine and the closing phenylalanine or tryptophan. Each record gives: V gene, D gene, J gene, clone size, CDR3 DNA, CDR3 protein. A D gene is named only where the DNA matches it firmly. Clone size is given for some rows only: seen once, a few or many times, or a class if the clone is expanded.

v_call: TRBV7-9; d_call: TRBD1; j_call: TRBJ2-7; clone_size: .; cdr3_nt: TGTGCCAGCAGCTCTCCGGGACAGGGGGGCGAGCAGTACTTC; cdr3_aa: CASSSPGQGGEQYF
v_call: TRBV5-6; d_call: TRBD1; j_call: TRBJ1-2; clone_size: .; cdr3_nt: TGTGCCAGCAGCCGTGGGACAGGGAGAGTAAGCTACACCTTC; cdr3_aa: CASSRGTGRVSYTF
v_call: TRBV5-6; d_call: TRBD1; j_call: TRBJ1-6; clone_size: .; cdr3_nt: TGTGCCAGCAGCTTGGACTGGGACAGGGCAAATTCACCCCTCCACTTT; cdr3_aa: CASSLDWDRANSPLHF
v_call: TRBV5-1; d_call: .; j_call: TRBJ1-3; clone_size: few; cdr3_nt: TGCGCCAGCAGCTTGGCAGGGCAAACTGGAAACACCATATATTTT; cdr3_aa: CASSLAGQTGNTIYF
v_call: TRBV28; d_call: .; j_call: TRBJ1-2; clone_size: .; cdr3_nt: TGTGTCAGCATGGCGGGGGGAAGATATGGCTACACCTTC; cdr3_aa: CVSMAGGRYGYTF
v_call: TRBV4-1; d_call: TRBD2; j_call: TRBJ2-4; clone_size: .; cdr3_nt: TGCGCCAGCGCCGAGGGACTAGCGGGGGGCAGGGCCAAAAACATTCAGTACTTC; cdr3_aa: CASAEGLAGGRAKNIQYF
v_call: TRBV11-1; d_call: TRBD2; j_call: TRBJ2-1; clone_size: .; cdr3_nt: TGTGCCAGCAGCTACGGGGGGGACGCTTTCGACAATGAGCAGTTCTTC; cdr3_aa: CASSYGGDAFDNEQFF
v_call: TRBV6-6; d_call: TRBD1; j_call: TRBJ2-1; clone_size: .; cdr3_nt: TGTGCCAGCTCCGAACCGGGACAGGGAAAAAATTATGAGCAGTTCTTC; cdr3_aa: CASSEPGQGKNYEQFF
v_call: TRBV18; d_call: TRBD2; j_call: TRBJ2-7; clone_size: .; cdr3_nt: TGTGCCAGCTCGCAAACTAGCGGGAAATACGAGCAGTACTTC; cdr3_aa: CASSQTSGKYEQYF
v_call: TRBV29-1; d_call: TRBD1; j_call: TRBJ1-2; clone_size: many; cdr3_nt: TGCAGCGCCCGGAGACAGGGGGCAAGTGGCTACACCTTC; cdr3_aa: CSARRQGASGYTF
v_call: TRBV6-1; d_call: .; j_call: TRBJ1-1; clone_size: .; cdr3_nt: TGTGCCAGCAGTGAAGCCGGCCGGAGACGTGAAGCTTTCTTT; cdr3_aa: CASSEAGRRREAFF
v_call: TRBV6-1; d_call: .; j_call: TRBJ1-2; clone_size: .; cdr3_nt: TGTGCCAGCAGTGCCGATGGGACTCCGAGGGTTGGCTACACCTTC; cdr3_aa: CASSADGTPRVGYTF
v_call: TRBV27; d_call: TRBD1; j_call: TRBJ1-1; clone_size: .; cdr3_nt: TGTGCCAGCAGTTCGACAGGGCCCCCGGAGGAAGCTTTCTTT; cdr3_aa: CASSSTGPPEEAFF
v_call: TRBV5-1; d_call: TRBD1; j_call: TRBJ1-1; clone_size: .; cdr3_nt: TGCGCCAGCAGCTTGGAACAGGGGACCCTGAACACTGAAGCTTTCTTT; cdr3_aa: CASSLEQGTLNTEAFF
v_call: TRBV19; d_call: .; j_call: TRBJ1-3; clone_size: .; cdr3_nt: TGTGCCAGTATGAGGGGAGGAAACACCATATATTTT; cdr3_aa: CASMRGGNTIYF
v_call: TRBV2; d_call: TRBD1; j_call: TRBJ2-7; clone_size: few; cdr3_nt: TGTGCCAGCAGAAGAACGACAGGGCGAAGGGGCGAGCAGTACTTC; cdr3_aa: CASRRTTGRRGEQYF
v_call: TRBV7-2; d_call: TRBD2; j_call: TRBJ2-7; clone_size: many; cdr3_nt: TGTGCCAGCAGCCGCCCCGGGAGGGAAACCTACGAGCAGTACTTC; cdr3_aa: CASSRPGRETYEQYF
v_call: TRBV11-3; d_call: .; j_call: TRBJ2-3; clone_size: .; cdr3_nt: TGTGCCAGCAGTCAGGGGCCTACTAGCAGCACAGATACGCAGTATTTT; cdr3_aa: CASSQGPTSSTDTQYF
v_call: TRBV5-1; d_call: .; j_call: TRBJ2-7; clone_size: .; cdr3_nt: TGCGCCAGCAGCACAGGGTACACCTACGAGCAGTACTTC; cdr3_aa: CASSTGYTYEQYF
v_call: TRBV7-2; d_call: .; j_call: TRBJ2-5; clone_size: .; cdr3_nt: TGTGCCAGCAGCTCATTTGGCGGCGGTAGCCAAGAGACCCAGTACTTC; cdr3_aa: CASSSFGGGSQETQYF
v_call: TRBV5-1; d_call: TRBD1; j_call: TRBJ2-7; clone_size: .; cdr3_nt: TGCGCCAGCAGCTTGGCCGGGACAGGGGTAATCTACGAGCAGTACTTC; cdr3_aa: CASSLAGTGVIYEQYF
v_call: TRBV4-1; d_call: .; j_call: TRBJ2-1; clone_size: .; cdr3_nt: TGCGCCAGCAGCCAAGAAGGCAGGGCTAACAATGAGCAGTTCTTC; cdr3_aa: CASSQEGRANNEQFF
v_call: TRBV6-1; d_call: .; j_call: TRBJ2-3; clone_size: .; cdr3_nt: TGTGCCAGGGGCGAGGGTTTCGATACGCAGTATTTT; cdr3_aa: CARGEGFDTQYF
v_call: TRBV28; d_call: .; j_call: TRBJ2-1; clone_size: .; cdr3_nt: TGTGCCAGCAGTTTATCCCGCTTAGCTGAGCAGTTCTTC; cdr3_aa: CASSLSRLAEQFF
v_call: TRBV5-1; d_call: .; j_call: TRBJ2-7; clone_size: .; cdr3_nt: TGCGCCAGCACCAATGCCTACGAGCAGTACTTC; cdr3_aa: CASTNAYEQYF
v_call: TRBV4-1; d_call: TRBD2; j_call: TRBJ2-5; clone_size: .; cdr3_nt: TGCGCCAGCAGCCTACTAGCGGGGGTGGGAGAGACCCAGTACTTC; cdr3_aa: CASSLLAGVGETQYF
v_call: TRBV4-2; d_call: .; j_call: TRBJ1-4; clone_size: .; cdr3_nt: TGTGCCAGCAGACAACAGGGATCTAATGAAAAACTGTTTTTT; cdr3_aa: CASRQQGSNEKLFF
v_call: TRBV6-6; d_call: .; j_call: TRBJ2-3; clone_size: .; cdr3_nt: TGTGCCAGCAGTTATCGAACTCTGAATACGCAGTATTTT; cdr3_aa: CASSYRTLNTQYF
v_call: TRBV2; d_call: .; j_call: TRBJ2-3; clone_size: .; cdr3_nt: TGTGCCAGCAGGCGGGACACCCGCACAGATACGCAGTATTTT; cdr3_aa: CASRRDTRTDTQYF
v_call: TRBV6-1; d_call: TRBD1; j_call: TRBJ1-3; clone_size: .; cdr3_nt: TGTGCCAGCAGTGAAACAGGGGTCTCTGGAAACACCATATATTTT; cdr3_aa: CASSETGVSGNTIYF
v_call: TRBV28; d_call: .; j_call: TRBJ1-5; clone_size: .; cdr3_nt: TGTGCCAGCAGTTTCCGGGTTTCTGGCAATCAGCCCCAGCATTTT; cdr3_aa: CASSFRVSGNQPQHF
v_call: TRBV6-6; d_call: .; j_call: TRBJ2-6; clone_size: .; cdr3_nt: TGTGCCAGCAGTTACTCTGGCAACTCTGGGGCCAACGTCCTGACTTTC; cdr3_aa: CASSYSGNSGANVLTF
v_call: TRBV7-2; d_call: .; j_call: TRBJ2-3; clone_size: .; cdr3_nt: TGTGCCAGCAGCTTCGGTTTCGGACGTCGGGAGGATACGCAGTATTTT; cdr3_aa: CASSFGFGRREDTQYF
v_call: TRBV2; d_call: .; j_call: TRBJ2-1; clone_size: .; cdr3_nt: TGTGCCAGCAGGGGGGCGGGGATTAGCTCCTACAATGAGCAGTTCTTC; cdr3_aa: CASRGAGISSYNEQFF
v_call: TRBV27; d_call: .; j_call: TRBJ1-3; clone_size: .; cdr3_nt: TGTGCCAGCAGTTTAAGAGGCTCTGGAAACACCATATATTTT; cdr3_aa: CASSLRGSGNTIYF
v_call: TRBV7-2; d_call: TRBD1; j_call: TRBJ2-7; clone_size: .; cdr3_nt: TGTGCCAGCAGCCCAAGGACAGGGACCTCCTACGAGCAGTACTTC; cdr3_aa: CASSPRTGTSYEQYF
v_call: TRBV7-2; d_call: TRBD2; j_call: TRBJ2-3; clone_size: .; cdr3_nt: TGTGCCAGCGGGATAGCGGGACTCCCCACAGATACGCAGTATTTT; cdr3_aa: CASGIAGLPTDTQYF
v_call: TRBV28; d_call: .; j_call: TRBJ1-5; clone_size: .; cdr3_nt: TGTGCCAGCAGCACGAGGGTTCAGCCCCAGCATTTT; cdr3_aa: CASSTRVQPQHF
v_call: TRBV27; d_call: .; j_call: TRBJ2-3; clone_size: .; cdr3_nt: TGTGCCAGCAGGATACCCGCCGGGGATACGCAGTATTTT; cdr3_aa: CASRIPAGDTQYF
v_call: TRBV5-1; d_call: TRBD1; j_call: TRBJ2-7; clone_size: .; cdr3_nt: TGCGCCAGCAGCCCCCGAGCAGGGGGATCCTACGAGCAGTACTTC; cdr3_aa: CASSPRAGGSYEQYF
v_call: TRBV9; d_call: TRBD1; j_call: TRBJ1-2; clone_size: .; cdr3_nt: TGTGCCAGCAGCGTAGCACAGGGGCAGCCTAACTATGGCTACACCTTC; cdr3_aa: CASSVAQGQPNYGYTF
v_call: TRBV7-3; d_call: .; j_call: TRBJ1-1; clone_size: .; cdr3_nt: TGTGCCAGCAGCTTAACTTCCGGACCCAAGGGCCACACTGAAGCTTTCTTT; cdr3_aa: CASSLTSGPKGHTEAFF
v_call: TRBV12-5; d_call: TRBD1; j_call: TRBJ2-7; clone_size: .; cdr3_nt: TGTGCTAGTGGTTTGGGACAGGGCTACGAGCAGTACTTC; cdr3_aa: CASGLGQGYEQYF
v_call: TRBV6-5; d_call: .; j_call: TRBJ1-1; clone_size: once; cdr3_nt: TGTGCCAGCAGTTACTTCCGCGGGAACACTGAAGCTTTCTTT; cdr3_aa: CASSYFRGNTEAFF
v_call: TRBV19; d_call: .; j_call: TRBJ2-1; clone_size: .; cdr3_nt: TGTGCCAGTAGTATATGGGACGGAGACAATGAGCAGTTCTTC; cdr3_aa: CASSIWDGDNEQFF
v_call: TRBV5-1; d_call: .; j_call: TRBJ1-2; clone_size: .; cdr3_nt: TGCGCCAGCAGCTTCCTCCAGGGCGTCTATGGCTACACCTTC; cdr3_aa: CASSFLQGVYGYTF
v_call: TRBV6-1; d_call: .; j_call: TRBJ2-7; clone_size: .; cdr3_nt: TGTGCCAGCCCTAGGGGTTACGAGCAGTACTTC; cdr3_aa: CASPRGYEQYF
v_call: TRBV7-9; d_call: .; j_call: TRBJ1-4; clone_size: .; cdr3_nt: TGTGCCAGCAGCCCCCGCTCGGGGGTTTTCTCGGAAAAACTGTTTTTT; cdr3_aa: CASSPRSGVFSEKLFF
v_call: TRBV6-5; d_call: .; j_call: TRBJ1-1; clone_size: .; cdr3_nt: TGTGCCAGCAGTTCGGCAGGGAACAGCCTAATTGAAGCTTTCTTT; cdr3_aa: CASSSAGNSLIEAFF
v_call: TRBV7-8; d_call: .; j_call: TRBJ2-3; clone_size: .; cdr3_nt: TGTGCCAGCAGCTTTAGAGATACGCAGTATTTT; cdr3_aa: CASSFRDTQYF
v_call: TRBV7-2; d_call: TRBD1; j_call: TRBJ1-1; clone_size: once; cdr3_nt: TGTGCCAGCAGCTACGGGACAGGGGTGAACACTGAAGCTTTCTTT; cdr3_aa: CASSYGTGVNTEAFF
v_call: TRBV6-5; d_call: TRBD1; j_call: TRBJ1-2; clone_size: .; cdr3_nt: TGTGCCAGCAGTTACGCGGGACAGCGATATGGCTACACCTTC; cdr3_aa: CASSYAGQRYGYTF
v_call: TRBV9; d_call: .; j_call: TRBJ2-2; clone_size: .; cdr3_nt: TGTGCCAGCAGCGTGGAAGGGGCTGTCACCGGGGAGCTGTTTTTT; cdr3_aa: CASSVEGAVTGELFF
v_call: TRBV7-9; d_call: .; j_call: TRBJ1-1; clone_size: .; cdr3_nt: TGTGCCAGCAGCTCCGGGACACCGAACACTGAAGCTTTCTTT; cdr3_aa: CASSSGTPNTEAFF
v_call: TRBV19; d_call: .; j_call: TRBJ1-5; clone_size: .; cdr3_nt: TGTGCCAGTGCGGACGTCCGGCGGCAGCCCCAGCATTTT; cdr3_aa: CASADVRRQPQHF